This T cell receptor (beta chain) was profiled in a study of T cells after yellow fever vaccination. Conversion of TCR transcripts into cDNA relied on 5'RACE template switching, which added a universal primer site and UMIs. One entry per CDR3 protein, called by TCRdb with MiXCR from the 5' RACE reads. The profile shows about 430,000 distinct CDR3 sequences, over 15% of them singletons. The CDR3 runs to 13 residues. Germline loops: CDR1 LGHNA, CDR2 YNFKEQ. With 4 bases removed from V and 5 bases from J, the gap between germline ends came to 12 bases. The chain is built from TRBV4-2 and TRBJ2-7; no firm D call. This TCR was sampled from a young man who received the YFV17D yellow fever vaccine. The sequences come from PBMCs, collected before the yellow fever booster vaccination. The CDR3 reads CASSRSREDEQYV. In DNA, the CDR3 is TGTGCCAGCAGCCGGTCGCGCGAGGACGAGCAGTACGTC.